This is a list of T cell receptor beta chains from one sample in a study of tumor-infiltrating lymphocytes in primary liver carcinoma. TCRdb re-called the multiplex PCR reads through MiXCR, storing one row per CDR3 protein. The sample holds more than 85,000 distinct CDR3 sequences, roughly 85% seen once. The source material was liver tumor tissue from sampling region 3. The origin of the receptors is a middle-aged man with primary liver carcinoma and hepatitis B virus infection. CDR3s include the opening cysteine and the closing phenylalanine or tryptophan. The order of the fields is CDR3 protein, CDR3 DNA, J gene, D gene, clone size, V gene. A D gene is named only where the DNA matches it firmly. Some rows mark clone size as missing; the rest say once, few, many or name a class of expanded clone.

CAGSLGGRYSNQPQHF,TGTGCCGGCAGTTTAGGGGGCCGGTATAGCAATCAGCCCCAGCATTTT,TRBJ1-5,TRBD1,-,TRBV12-3/TRBV12-4
CSTRGGGSSDTQYF,TGCAGCACCAGGGGAGGCGGGTCTTCCGATACGCAGTATTTT,TRBJ2-3,-,medium-sized,TRBV29-1
CACAEYNEQFF,TGTGCCTGTGCGGAATACAATGAGCAGTTCTTC,TRBJ2-1,-,-,TRBV30
CASSLDGSGAGANVLTF,TGTGCCAGCAGCTTGGATGGGAGTGGGGCTGGGGCCAACGTCCTGACTTTC,TRBJ2-6,-,-,TRBV7-8
CANSQDPYSEYSEQFF,TGTGCCAATAGCCAAGATCCCTACTCAGAATACAGTGAGCAGTTCTTC,TRBJ2-1,-,-,TRBV4-3
CSGTTPNTEAFF,TGCAGCGGAACAACCCCGAACACTGAAGCTTTCTTT,TRBJ1-1,-,medium-sized,TRBV29-1
CTSSHPGGGSKETQYF,TGTACCAGCAGTCATCCCGGGGGCGGATCGAAGGAGACCCAGTACTTC,TRBJ2-5,-,-,TRBV6-5
CASSLRINNLPFF,TGTGCCAGCAGCTTACGGATAAACAATCTTCCCTTCTTC,TRBJ2-1,-,-,TRBV11-2
CASIGTAGYTIYF,TGTGCCAGCATCGGGACAGCTGGATACACCATATATTTT,TRBJ1-3,TRBD1,-,TRBV28
CASSMGGDRGITLTGANVLTF,TGTGCCAGCAGCATGGGGGGAGACAGGGGCATTACCCTTACTGGGGCCAACGTCCTAACTTTC,TRBJ2-6,TRBD1,-,TRBV11-2